The T cell receptor (beta chain) under discussion was sequenced for a study of CD8 T cells in ankylosing spondylitis. After removal of 7 bases from V and 2 bases from J, the junction contained 14 bases not matched to a gene. Looked up from germline, CDR1 is MNHEY and CDR2 is SMNVEV (reference sequence). The CDR3 totals 17 residues. In its sample, this clonotype was seen a few times. The antigen remains undetermined. Study-wide results and caveats: Characteristic of ankylosing spondylitis blood, it appeared, was a TCR beta motif comprising about eight highly homologous variants. A number of the motif variants had already been described in reactive arthritis synovial fluid and blood. As reported, disease-linked clones showed significant enrichment in matched ankylosing spondylitis synovial fluid.

MiXCR, applied by TCRdb to the 5' RACE reads, yields one record per CDR3 protein. The sample carries 200,000 or so distinct CDR3 sequences, roughly 13% recorded once. The specimen sequenced was blood, either unsorted or a sorted T cell fraction (not recorded which). The origin of this receptor is a female donor with ankylosing spondylitis or in good health (not recorded which). The rearrangement uses TRBV27 and TRBJ2-7, with TRBD1 identical over 10 bases. The CDR3 DNA reads as TGTGCCAGCATGTCCGGGACAGGGGTCGACTTACCCTACGAGCAGTACTTC. Translated, it gives CASMSGTGVDLPYEQYF.